Below, 23 T cell receptor beta chains from the same sample are listed, as sequenced in a study of T cell clonotyping in hematopoietic cell transplantation (dated by TCRdb to the early 2020s). The time point label of this sample denotes: recipient sample about 28 days before transplant, after cytoreduction. The library was produced with the immunoSEQ multiplex PCR assay. TCRdb carries this immuneACCESS record with in-frame sequences only. Its versions omit some clonotypes, under half of them owing to an unresolved V gene in the studies checked, with the rest unexplained. Across this sample there are 27,000 or so clones, with over 60% seen only once. About 6% of the sample belongs to the ten largest clones. Sequenced here: peripheral blood mononuclear cells, sampled before stem cell transplant. The receptors shown here come from a man aged 50 to 60 with myelodysplastic syndrome. Some clones in this sample may be carry-over from other donors' samples.

The V gene is TRBV5-4, the J gene TRBJ2-7; D is uncertain. The CDR3 sequence is 15 residues long. V shed 0 bases and J shed 2 bases, with 12 bases lying between them. Looked up from germline, CDR1 is SGHNT and CDR2 is YYREEE (reference sequence). The CDR3 nucleotides are TGTGCCAGCAGCTTGGGTCCTACGGCCACCTACGAGCAGTACTTC. It codes for CASSLGPTATYEQYF.

In this sample, this clone turned up a few times. This chain uses TRBV28 with TRBJ1-2; no definite D call. CDR3 length equals 10 residues. V lost 4 bases and J lost 6, with 3 bases in between. Germline loops: CDR1 MDHEN, CDR2 SYDVKM. The CDR3 DNA is TGTGCCAGCAGTTATAATGGCTACACCTTC. Protein sequence: CASSYNGYTF.

The chain links TRBV28 to TRBJ2-7; TRBD1 or TRBD2 may be the D gene (5 bases each). The CDR3 has 11 residues. The germline V gene encodes CDR1 MDHEN and CDR2 SYDVKM. V lost 7 bases to trimming and J lost 4 bases, with 8 bases between them. The CDR3 region is CASIGEYEQYF. CDR3 sequence (DNA): TGTGCCAGCATAGGGGAGTACGAGCAGTACTTC. Full variable domain (missing parts from reference TRBV28 and TRBJ2-7): DVKVTQSSRYLVKRTGEKVFLECVQDMDHENMFWYRQDPGLGLRLIYFSYDVKMKEKGDIPEGYSVSREKKERFSLILESASTNQTSMYLCASIGEYEQYFGPGTRLTVT.

The chain recombines TRBV6-6 with TRBJ1-2; 8 bases agree with TRBD1. The V gene end was trimmed by 5 bases and the J gene end by 6 bases; junction bases not matched to a gene: 8. The germline gives CDR1 MNHNY, CDR2 SVGAGI (reference sequence). The CDR3 has 14 amino acids. The CDR3 is CASSGTGLRDGYTF. CDR3 DNA sequence: TGTGCCAGCAGTGGGACAGGTCTTAGGGATGGCTACACCTTC.

This clone was seen a few times. The J gene is TRBJ2-5, the V gene TRBV25-1; TRBD1 matches at 9 bases. With V trimmed by 5 bases and J by 5 bases, 9 bases remained unmatched. CDR1 is MGHDK and CDR2 is SYGVNS in the germline V gene. There are 15 residues in the CDR3. The CDR3 is CASSPPGTGSETQYF. The CDR3 nucleotides read TGTGCCAGCAGTCCACCTGGGACAGGGTCCGAGACCCAGTACTTC.

The DNA for the CDR3 is TGTGCCAGCAGTCGACCGCCTAGCACAGATACGCAGTATTTT. The encoded protein is CASSRPPSTDTQYF. This chain uses TRBV28 with TRBJ2-3, with no clear D. Trimming took 5 bases from V and 0 from J, leaving 9 bases between them. Germline CDR1 and CDR2: MDHEN and SYDVKM. The CDR3 is made up of 14 amino acids.

This rearrangement joins TRBV29-1 to TRBJ1-4, with D maybe TRBD1 (5 bases). The V gene lost 5 bases and the J gene lost 8 bases, with 15 bases spanning the gap. CDR1 SQVTM and CDR2 ANQGSEA come from the germline V gene. The CDR3 spans 13 residues. The DNA of the CDR3 is TGCAGCGTTACTCAGGGTGGGCCCGAAAAACTGTTTTTT. It specifies CSVTQGGPEKLFF. The complete variable domain, with remaining parts taken from reference TRBV29-1 and TRBJ1-4, reads SAVISQKPSRDICQRGTSLTIQCQVDSQVTMMFWYRQQPGQSLTLIATANQGSEATYESGFVIDKFPISRPNLTFSTLTVSNMSPEDSSIYLCSVTQGGPEKLFFGSGTQLSVL.

This clone was detected once. The chain uses TRBV2 and TRBJ2-7; 12 bases are a match to TRBD1. With 4 bases clipped from V and 4 bases from J, the junction kept 5 bases outside the gene matches. This CDR3 region has 15 residues. Per germline, CDR1 SNHLY and CDR2 FYNNEI. The CDR3 DNA is TGTGCCAGCAGTGCGGGACAGGGGGCGCTTTACGAGCAGTACTTC. Its translation: CASSAGQGALYEQYF. Full variable domain (missing parts from reference TRBV2 and TRBJ2-7): EPEVTQTPSHQVTQMGQEVILRCVPISNHLYFYWYRQILGQKVEFLVSFYNNEISEKSEIFDDQFSVERPDGSNFTLKIRSTKLEDSAMYFCASSAGQGALYEQYFGPGTRLTVT.

The gene calls are TRBV5-1 and TRBJ2-7, with no clear D. The CDR3 is made up of 14 amino acids. CDR1 and CDR2 from the germline V gene are SGHRS and YFSETQ. V was cut by 0 bases and J by 2 bases, with 9 bases left in between. This CDR3 is CASSLVDGTYEQYF. The CDR3 region has the DNA TGCGCCAGCAGCTTGGTAGACGGCACCTACGAGCAGTACTTC.

V gene TRBV5-4 combines with J gene TRBJ1-1, with TRBD1 matching 7 bases. Germline CDR1 is SGHNT and CDR2 is YYREEE (reference sequence). V dropped 4 bases and J dropped 6; count of bases not matched to a gene: 12. The CDR3 has 15 amino acids. This CDR3 is CASSLRTGSMAEAFF. The CDR3 region has the DNA TGTGCCAGCAGCCTTAGGACAGGTTCTATGGCTGAAGCTTTCTTT.

The count of this clone is one. The chain uses TRBV7-3 and TRBJ2-2, with TRBD2 matching 8 bases. Germline V gene data show CDR1 as SGHTA and CDR2 as FQGTGA. The CDR3 consists of 17 residues. V lost 4 bases to trimming and J lost 8 bases; unmatched junction nucleotides: 15. DNA for the CDR3: TGTGCCAGCAGCTCCTCCGGGACTAGATTGGGAGAAGGGGAGCTGTTTTTT. Protein: CASSSSGTRLGEGELFF.

In this sample, this clone turned up once. The chain combines TRBV5-1 with TRBJ2-5; 7 bases agree with TRBD2. Germline-derived CDR1 and CDR2 are SGHRS and YFSETQ. The length of the CDR3 is 14 residues. V trimming: 0 bases; J trimming: 7 bases; junction bases outside the gene matches: 6. CDR3 sequence: CASSLDRPGGTQYF. CDR3 in DNA: TGCGCCAGCAGCTTGGACAGGCCGGGGGGGACCCAGTACTTC.

The chain carries TRBV4-2 and TRBJ1-4; 8 positions match TRBD1. The CDR3 extends over 15 amino acids. Germline V gene lookup returns CDR1 LGHNA and CDR2 YNFKEQ. The junction had 2 bases not matched to a gene; V was cut back by 1 base and J by 4 bases. The CDR3 nucleotides read TGTGCCAGCAGCCAAGGGGGACAGGATAATGAAAAACTGTTTTTT. It translates to CASSQGGQDNEKLFF.

This clone was detected a few times. V usage is TRBV4-3 and J usage is TRBJ2-4, with 13 bases matching TRBD2. The V gene end was trimmed by 0 bases and the J gene end by 0 bases; junction bases not matched to a gene: 8. The CDR3 is 20 residues long. CDR1 LGHNA and CDR2 YSLEER come from the germline V gene. CDR3 region: CASSQELAGGPGLAKNIQYF. The CDR3 DNA reads as TGCGCCAGCAGCCAAGAACTAGCGGGAGGGCCTGGCCTAGCCAAAAACATTCAGTACTTC.

This clone is labeled as hyperexpanded. V usage is TRBV25-1 and J usage is TRBJ1-2, with D hard to call. The germline V gene has CDR1 MGHDK and CDR2 SYGVNS. The V gene lost 3 bases and the J gene lost 7 bases, with 15 bases spanning the gap. The CDR3 has 14 amino acids. The CDR3 DNA sequence: TGTGCCAGCAGTGAGCTCGGGTCGGTATTTGGCTACACCTTC. Its protein product is CASSELGSVFGYTF.

In its sample, this clone was seen a few times. The chain combines TRBV28 with TRBJ1-5; D might be TRBD1 (6 bases). CDR3 size: 15 residues. Trimming pared 4 bases from V and 7 bases from J, leaving 17 bases between. Germline loops: CDR1 MDHEN, CDR2 SYDVKM. CDR3 sequence reads: CASSSSRGGYQPQHF. The CDR3 DNA is TGTGCCAGCAGTTCCTCCAGGGGAGGTTACCAGCCCCAGCATTTT.

The rearrangement uses TRBV2 and TRBJ2-2, with D perhaps TRBD1 (6 bases). The V end lost 6 bases, the J end lost 4 bases, and 12 bases lay between the germline ends. The CDR3 has 14 residues. Per germline, CDR1 SNHLY and CDR2 FYNNEI. CDR3 DNA sequence: TGTGCCAGCAGAGAACAGGGCTCCACCGGGGAGCTGTTTTTT. Translation gives CASREQGSTGELFF.

V and J are TRBV5-1 and TRBJ1-3, with 7 bases aligning to TRBD1. V trimming: 3 bases; J trimming: 1 base; junction bases outside the gene matches: 1. The V gene's germline CDR1 is SGHRS and CDR2 YFSETQ. The CDR3 loop spans 14 amino acids. The DNA for the CDR3 is TGCGCCAGCAGCTCGACAGGGTCTGGAAACACCATATATTTT. It translates to CASSSTGSGNTIYF.

This clone was recorded once. The rearrangement joins TRBV29-1 to TRBJ2-2; 7 positions agree with TRBD1. Unmatched junction bases numbered 12, after V lost 6 bases and J lost 2 bases. Germline values: CDR1 SQVTM, CDR2 ANQGSEA. The CDR3 sequence is 16 residues long. This chain's CDR3 is CSVRFRDRRNTGELFF. CDR3 bases: TGCAGCGTCCGATTTAGGGACAGAAGAAACACCGGGGAGCTGTTTTTT.

The CDR3 region has the DNA TGCAGCGTTCCCGGTGGGGGTCAAGAGCCCTACGAGCAGTACTTC. Translating gives CSVPGGGQEPYEQYF. The chain uses TRBV29-1 and TRBJ2-7, with D possibly called TRBD1 or TRBD2 (5 bases each). V was trimmed by 5 bases and J by 2 bases, leaving 19 bases between them. Germline V gene sequence: CDR1 SQVTM, CDR2 ANQGSEA. The CDR3 contains 15 residues.

The chain employs TRBV19 and TRBJ2-3; D is unresolved. Germline CDR1 reads LNHDA; CDR2 reads SQIVND (reference sequence). With 5 bases removed from V and 6 bases from J, the gap between germline ends came to 12 bases. The length of the CDR3 is 13 residues. The CDR3 here is CASSASMGDTQYF. The CDR3 coding sequence is TGTGCCAGTAGTGCGTCTATGGGGGATACGCAGTATTTT.

The rearrangement links TRBV6-5 to TRBJ1-1; D uncertain. V lost 4 bases, J lost 3 bases, and 9 bases lay in between. Germline V CDR1 and CDR2: MNHEY, SVGAGI. The CDR3 totals 13 residues. The CDR3, as DNA: TGTGCCAGCAGTTCAAGGGAGCACACTGAAGCTTTCTTT. Translation: CASSSREHTEAFF.

This clone turned up a few times. The gene calls are TRBV7-8 and TRBJ2-1, with 12 bases lining up with TRBD2. The junction had 11 bases not matched to a gene; V was cut back by 4 bases and J by 10 bases. Germline-derived CDR1 and CDR2 are SGHVS and FQNEAQ. The CDR3 has 16 residues. CDR3: CASSSRWRLAGVEQFF. The CDR3 DNA is TGTGCCAGCAGCTCCCGGTGGAGACTAGCGGGGGTCGAGCAGTTCTTC.